What follows is one T cell receptor beta chain and its context. Its antigen is as yet unknown. This record belongs to a study of T cells in narcolepsy. Study-wide background: Donors had narcolepsy type 1 or type 2, or were healthy controls. Study observations and caveats: HCRT-specific and TRIB2-specific autoreactive clonotypes appeared among same-patient CSF and blood CD4+ clonotypes. Healthy controls reportedly lacked the autoreactive clonotypes serially found in patients' blood. In some patient and control memory CD4+ samples, autoreactive clones were absent.

Libraries were prepared by immunoSEQ multiplex PCR; TCRdb keeps only in-frame clonotypes and omits some of them. The data contain over 15,000 clones, just over 85% of them seen just once; the ten biggest clones take up approximately 0.66%. This receptor was taken from a human donor in good health. Material for sequencing was memory (CD45RA-) CD4+ T cells from blood.

CDR3 sequence reads: CASTPGQGLYEQYF. As DNA, the CDR3 is TGTGCCAGCACCCCGGGACAGGGGTTATACGAGCAGTACTTC. The rearrangement links TRBV6-6 to TRBJ2-7; 10 bases are shared with TRBD1. Germline loops: CDR1 MNHNY, CDR2 SVGAGI (reference sequence). Trimming took 7 bases from V and 4 from J; bases not matched to a gene: 7. The CDR3 spans 14 residues.